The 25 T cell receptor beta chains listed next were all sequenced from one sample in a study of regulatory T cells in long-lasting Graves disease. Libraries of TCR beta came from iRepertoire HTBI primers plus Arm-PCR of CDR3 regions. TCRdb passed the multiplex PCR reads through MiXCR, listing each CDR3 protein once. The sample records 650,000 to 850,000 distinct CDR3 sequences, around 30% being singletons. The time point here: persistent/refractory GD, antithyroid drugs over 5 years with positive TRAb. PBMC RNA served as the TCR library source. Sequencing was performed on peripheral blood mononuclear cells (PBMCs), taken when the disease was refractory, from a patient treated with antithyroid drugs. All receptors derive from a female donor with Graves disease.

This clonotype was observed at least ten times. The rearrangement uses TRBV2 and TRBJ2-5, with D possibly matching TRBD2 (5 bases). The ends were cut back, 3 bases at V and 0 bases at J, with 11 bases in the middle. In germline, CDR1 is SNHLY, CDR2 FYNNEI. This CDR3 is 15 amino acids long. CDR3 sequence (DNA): TGTGCCAGCAGTGACGTCGGGAAAAACCAAGAGACCCAGTACTTC. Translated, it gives CASSDVGKNQETQYF.

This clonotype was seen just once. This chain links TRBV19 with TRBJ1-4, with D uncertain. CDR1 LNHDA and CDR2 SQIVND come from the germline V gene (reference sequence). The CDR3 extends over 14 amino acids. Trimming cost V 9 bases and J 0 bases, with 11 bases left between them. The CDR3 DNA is TGTGCCAGCTCGAGACAACCAACTAATGAAAAACTGTTTTTT. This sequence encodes CASSRQPTNEKLFF.

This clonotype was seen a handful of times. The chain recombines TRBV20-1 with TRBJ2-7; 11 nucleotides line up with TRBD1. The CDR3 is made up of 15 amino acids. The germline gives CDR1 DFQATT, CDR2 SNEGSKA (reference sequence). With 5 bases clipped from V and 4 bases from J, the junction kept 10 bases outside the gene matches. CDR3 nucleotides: TGCAGTGCTCGCCCCCGGGACAGGGGGTTTTACGAGCAGTACTTC. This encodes CSARPRDRGFYEQYF.

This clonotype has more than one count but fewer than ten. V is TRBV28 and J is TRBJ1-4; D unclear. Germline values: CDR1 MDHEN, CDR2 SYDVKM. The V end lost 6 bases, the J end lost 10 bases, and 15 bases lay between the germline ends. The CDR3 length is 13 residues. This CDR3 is CASSAGLSGKLFF. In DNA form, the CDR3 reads TGTGCCAGCAGCGCCGGACTTTCGGGAAAACTGTTTTTT.

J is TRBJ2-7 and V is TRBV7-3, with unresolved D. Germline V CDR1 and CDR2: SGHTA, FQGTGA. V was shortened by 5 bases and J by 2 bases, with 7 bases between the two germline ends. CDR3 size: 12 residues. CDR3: CASSLYTYEQYF. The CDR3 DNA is TGTGCCAGCAGCCTATATACCTACGAGCAGTACTTC.

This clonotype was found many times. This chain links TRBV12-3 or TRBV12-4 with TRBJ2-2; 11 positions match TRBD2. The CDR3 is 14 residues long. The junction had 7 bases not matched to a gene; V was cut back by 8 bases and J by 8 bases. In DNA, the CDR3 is TGTGCCAGCGAGAAACTAGCGGGAGCAGGGGAGCTGTTTTTT. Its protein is CASEKLAGAGELFF.

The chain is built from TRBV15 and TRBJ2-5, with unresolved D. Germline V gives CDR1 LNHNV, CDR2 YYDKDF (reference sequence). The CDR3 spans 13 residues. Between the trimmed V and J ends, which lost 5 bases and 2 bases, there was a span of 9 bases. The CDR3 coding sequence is TGTGCCACCAGCTGGACGTTACAAGAGACCCAGTACTTC. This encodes CATSWTLQETQYF.

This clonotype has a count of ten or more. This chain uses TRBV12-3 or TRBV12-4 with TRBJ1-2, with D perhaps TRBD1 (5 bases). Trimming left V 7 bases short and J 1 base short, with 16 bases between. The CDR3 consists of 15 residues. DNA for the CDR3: TGTGCCAGCACCGTACCCGGGACCCTTAACTATGGCTACACCTTC. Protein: CASTVPGTLNYGYTF.

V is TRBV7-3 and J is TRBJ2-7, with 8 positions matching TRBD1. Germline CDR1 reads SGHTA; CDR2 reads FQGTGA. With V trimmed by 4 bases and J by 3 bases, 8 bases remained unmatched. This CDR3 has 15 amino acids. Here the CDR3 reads CASSSEPGQGYEQYF. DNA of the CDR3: TGTGCCAGCAGCTCCGAACCTGGACAGGGCTACGAGCAGTACTTC.

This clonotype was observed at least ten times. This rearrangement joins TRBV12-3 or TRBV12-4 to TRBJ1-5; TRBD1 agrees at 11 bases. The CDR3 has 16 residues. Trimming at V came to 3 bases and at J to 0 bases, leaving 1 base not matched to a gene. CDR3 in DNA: TGTGCCAGCAGTTTGGGACAGGGGGTTAGCAATCAGCCCCAGCATTTT. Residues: CASSLGQGVSNQPQHF.

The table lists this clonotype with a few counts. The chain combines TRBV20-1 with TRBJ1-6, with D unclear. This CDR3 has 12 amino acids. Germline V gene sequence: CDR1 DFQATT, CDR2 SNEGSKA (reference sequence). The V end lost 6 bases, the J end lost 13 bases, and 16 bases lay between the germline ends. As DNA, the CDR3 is TGCAGTGCAACGCAAGGGTCGCTCCCCCTCCACTTT. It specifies CSATQGSLPLHF.

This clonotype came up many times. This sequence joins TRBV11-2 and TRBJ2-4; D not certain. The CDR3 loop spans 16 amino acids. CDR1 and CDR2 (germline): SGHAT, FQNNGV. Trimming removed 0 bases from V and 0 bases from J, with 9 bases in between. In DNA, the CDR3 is TGTGCCAGCAGCTTAGAGGCTCCATTAGCCAAAAACATTCAGTACTTC. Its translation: CASSLEAPLAKNIQYF.

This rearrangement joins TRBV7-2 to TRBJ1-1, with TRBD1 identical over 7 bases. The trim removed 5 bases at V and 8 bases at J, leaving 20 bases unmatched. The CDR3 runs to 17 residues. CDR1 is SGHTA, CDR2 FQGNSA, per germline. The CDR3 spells CASSPGRTGSRSQEAFF. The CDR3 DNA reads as TGTGCCAGCAGCCCCGGGAGGACAGGATCTCGGTCCCAGGAAGCTTTCTTT.

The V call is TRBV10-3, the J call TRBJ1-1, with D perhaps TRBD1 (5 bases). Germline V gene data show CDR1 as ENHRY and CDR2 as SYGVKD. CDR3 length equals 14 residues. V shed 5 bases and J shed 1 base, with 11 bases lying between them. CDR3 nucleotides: TGTGCCATCAGTCCCGGGGGGGAGAACACTGAAGCTTTCTTT. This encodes CAISPGGENTEAFF.

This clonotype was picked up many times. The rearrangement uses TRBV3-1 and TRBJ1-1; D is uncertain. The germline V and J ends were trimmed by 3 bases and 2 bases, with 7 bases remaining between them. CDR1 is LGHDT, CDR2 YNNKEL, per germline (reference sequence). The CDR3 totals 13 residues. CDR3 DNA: TGTGCCAGCAGCCAGGTGCAAAACACTGAAGCTTTCTTT. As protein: CASSQVQNTEAFF.

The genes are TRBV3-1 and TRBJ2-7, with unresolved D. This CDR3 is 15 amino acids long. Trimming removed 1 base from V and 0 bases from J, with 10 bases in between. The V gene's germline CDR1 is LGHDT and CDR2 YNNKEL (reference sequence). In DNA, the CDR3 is TGTGCCAGCAGCCAAGGTCTAGAAAGCTCCTACGAGCAGTACTTC. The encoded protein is CASSQGLESSYEQYF.

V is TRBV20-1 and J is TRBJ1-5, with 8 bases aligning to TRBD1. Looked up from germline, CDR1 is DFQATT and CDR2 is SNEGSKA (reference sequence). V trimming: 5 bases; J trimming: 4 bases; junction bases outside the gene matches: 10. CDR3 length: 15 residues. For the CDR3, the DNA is TGCAGTGCTCTCCCGCAGGGGGCACTAAATCAGCCCCAGCATTTT. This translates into CSALPQGALNQPQHF.

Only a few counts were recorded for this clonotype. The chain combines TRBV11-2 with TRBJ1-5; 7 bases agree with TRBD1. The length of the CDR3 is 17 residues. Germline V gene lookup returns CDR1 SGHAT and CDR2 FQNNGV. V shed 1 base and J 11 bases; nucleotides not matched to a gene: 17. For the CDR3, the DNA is TGTGCCAGCAGCTTAGTAGTGGGGAGCGGACAGGCGGCTTCCCAGCATTTT. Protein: CASSLVVGSGQAASQHF.

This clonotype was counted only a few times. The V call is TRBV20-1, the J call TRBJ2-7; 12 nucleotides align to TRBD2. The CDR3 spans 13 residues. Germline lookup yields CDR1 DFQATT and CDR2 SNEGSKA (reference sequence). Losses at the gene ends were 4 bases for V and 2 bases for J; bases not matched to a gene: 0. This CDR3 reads CSATSGRAYEQYF. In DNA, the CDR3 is TGCAGTGCTACTAGCGGGAGGGCCTACGAGCAGTACTTC.

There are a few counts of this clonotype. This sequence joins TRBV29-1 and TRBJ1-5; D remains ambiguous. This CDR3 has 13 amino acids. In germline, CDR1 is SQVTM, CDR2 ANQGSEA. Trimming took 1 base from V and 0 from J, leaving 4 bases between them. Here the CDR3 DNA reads TGCAGCGTTGAAGTCAGTAGCAATCAGCCCCAGCATTTT. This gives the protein CSVEVSSNQPQHF.

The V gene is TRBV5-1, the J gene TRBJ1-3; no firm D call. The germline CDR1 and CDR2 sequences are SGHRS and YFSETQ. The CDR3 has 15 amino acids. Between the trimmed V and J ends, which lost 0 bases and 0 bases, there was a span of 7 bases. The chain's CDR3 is CASSLGSSSGNTIYF. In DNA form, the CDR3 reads TGCGCCAGCAGCTTGGGCTCCAGCTCTGGAAACACCATATATTTT.

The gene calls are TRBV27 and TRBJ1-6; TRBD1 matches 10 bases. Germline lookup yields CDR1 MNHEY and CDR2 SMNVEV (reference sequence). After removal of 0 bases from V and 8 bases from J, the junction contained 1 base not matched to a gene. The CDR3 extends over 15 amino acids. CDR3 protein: CASSLSGTGDSPLHF. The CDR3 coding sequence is TGTGCCAGCAGTTTATCTGGGACAGGGGATTCACCCCTCCACTTT.

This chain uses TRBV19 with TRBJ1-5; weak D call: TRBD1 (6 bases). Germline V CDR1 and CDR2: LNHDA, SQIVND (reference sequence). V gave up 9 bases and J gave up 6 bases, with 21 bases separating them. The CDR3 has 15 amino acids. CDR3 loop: CARSPRQVPSQPQHF. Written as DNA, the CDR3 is TGTGCCAGAAGTCCACGACAGGTCCCGAGTCAGCCCCAGCATTTT. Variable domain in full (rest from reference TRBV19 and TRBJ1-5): DGGITQSPKYLFRKEGQNVTLSCEQNLNHDAMYWYRQDPGQGLRLIYYSQIVNDFQKGDIAEGYSVSREKKESFPLTVTSAQKNPTAFYLCARSPRQVPSQPQHFGDGTRLSIL.

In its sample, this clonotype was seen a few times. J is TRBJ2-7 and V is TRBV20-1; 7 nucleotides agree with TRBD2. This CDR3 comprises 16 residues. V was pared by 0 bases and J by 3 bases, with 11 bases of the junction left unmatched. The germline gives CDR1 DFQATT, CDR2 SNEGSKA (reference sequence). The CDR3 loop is CSARDPVSAGVYEQYF. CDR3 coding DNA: TGCAGTGCTAGAGATCCGGTGTCGGCGGGAGTCTACGAGCAGTACTTC.

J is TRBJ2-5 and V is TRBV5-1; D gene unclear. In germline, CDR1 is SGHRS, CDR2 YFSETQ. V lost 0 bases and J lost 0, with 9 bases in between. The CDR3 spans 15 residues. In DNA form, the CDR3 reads TGCGCCAGCAGCTTGGGTCCGGGCTACCAAGAGACCCAGTACTTC. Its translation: CASSLGPGYQETQYF. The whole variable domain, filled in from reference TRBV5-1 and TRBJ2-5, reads KAGVTQTPRYLIKTRGQQVTLSCSPISGHRSVSWYQQTPGQGLQFLFEYFSETQRNKGNFPGRFSGRQFSNSRSEMNVSTLELGDSALYLCASSLGPGYQETQYFGPGTRLLVL.